A single sample is the source of the 4 T cell receptor beta chains below, sequenced in a study of blood T cell repertoires in COVID-19. Clones were read by immunoSEQ multiplex PCR, and TCRdb kept only the in-frame ones, dropping some. This table holds about 130,000 clones, 60% to 75% found once. The sequenced sample consisted of peripheral blood. All receptors come from a woman aged 70-85 years with acute or convalescent COVID-19.

The V and J genes are TRBV5-1 and TRBJ2-1; 11 nucleotides agree with TRBD2. After removal of 3 bases from V and 9 bases from J, the junction contained 8 bases not matched to a gene. The CDR3 totals 15 residues. CDR1 and CDR2 from the germline V gene are SGHRS and YFSETQ. The CDR3 here is CASSYSGGGPREQFF. Here the CDR3 DNA reads TGCGCCAGCAGCTATAGCGGGGGGGGACCCCGTGAGCAGTTCTTC. Full variable domain (remainder filled in from reference TRBV5-1 and TRBJ2-1): KAGVTQTPRYLIKTRGQQVTLSCSPISGHRSVSWYQQTPGQGLQFLFEYFSETQRNKGNFPGRFSGRQFSNSRSEMNVSTLELGDSALYLCASSYSGGGPREQFFGPGTRLTVL.

The chain joins TRBV25-1 to TRBJ1-6; the D is unclear. Germline V CDR1 and CDR2: MGHDK, SYGVNS. Trimming took off 7 bases at V and 12 bases at J, with 16 bases between the two ends. This CDR3 spans 13 amino acids. This chain's CDR3 is CASTSAGALPLHF. CDR3 nucleotide sequence: TGTGCCAGCACAAGTGCCGGTGCCTTACCCCTCCACTTT.

The chain recombines TRBV2 with TRBJ2-5, with D possibly TRBD2 on 5 matching bases. Between the trimmed V and J ends, which lost 6 bases and 7 bases, there was a span of 18 bases. CDR1 and CDR2 from the germline V gene are SNHLY and FYNNEI. This CDR3 is built from 14 residues. The CDR3 region is CASRTGPLAGTQYF. The CDR3 nucleotides are TGTGCCAGCAGGACCGGGCCCCTAGCCGGGACCCAGTACTTC.

The chain's CDR3 is CASSLASGLADNEQFF. DNA of the CDR3: TGTGCCAGCAGCTTAGCTTCAGGACTAGCGGACAATGAGCAGTTCTTC. This chain links TRBV7-9 with TRBJ2-1; 10 nucleotides align to TRBD2. There are 16 residues in the CDR3. Per the germline V gene, CDR1 is SEHNR and CDR2 is FQNEAQ (reference sequence). The trim removed 0 bases at V and 5 bases at J, leaving 4 bases unmatched.